These T cell receptor beta chains were read from a single sample in a study of low-dose radiotherapy and immunotherapy resistance in tumors. One entry per CDR3 protein results from TCRdb running MiXCR on the reads. The data contain some 38,000 distinct CDR3 sequences, less than 25% of them singletons. The sequenced sample was PBMCs, obtained after low-dose radiotherapy plus immunotherapy. These receptors came from a female donor with ovarian cancer. Each CDR3 is given with its conserved first and last residue.

J gene | V gene | CDR3 length | CDR3 protein
TRBJ2-6 | TRBV5-4 | 16 | CASSLAPDSGANVLTF
TRBJ1-4 | TRBV12-3/TRBV12-4 | 15 | CASTTSRGSGEKLFF
TRBJ2-6 | TRBV7-2 | 12 | CASSPTSYLLTF
TRBJ2-7 | TRBV10-3 | 14 | CAISESGGPNEQYF
TRBJ2-2 | TRBV29-1 | 16 | CSVEPLTGVLNGELFF
TRBJ2-3 | TRBV5-1 | 16 | CASSPPSGRATDTQYF
TRBJ1-2 | TRBV7-2 | 15 | CASRPEGPRGYGYTF
TRBJ2-4 | TRBV11-3 | 17 | CASSLGRLAGGEDIQYF
TRBJ2-3 | TRBV2 | 15 | CASVGAGGSTDTQYF
TRBJ2-3 | TRBV20-1 | 15 | CSAPTTSGVTDTQYF
TRBJ2-7 | TRBV28 | 13 | CAIWPGQPYEQYF
TRBJ2-1 | TRBV5-6 | 15 | CASSRQGASYNEQFF
TRBJ1-2 | TRBV7-8 | 15 | CASSSLGQGSYGYTF
TRBJ1-4 | TRBV29-1 | 11 | CSVGWDEKLFF
TRBJ1-1 | TRBV5-1 | 14 | CASNRDTGNTEAFF
TRBJ2-1 | TRBV29-1 | 12 | CSVDGGGNEQFF
TRBJ2-3 | TRBV5-1 | 15 | CASSRSGSDTDTQYF
TRBJ2-1 | TRBV5-1 | 15 | CASSIGQGSYNEQFF
TRBJ1-2 | TRBV28 | 14 | CASRDTGGLDGYTF
TRBJ1-3 | TRBV29-1 | 13 | CSVEDGQGNTIYF
TRBJ2-5 | TRBV5-1 | 12 | CASSLEGTTQYF
TRBJ1-2 | TRBV12-5 | 14 | CASVFAGTNYGYTF
TRBJ1-1 | TRBV18 | 12 | CASSGAQQQAFF
TRBJ2-1 | TRBV6-8 | 15 | CASSTTGASYNEQFF
TRBJ1-5 | TRBV12-3/TRBV12-4 | 16 | CASSLRGRNGNQPQHF
TRBJ2-7 | TRBV9 | 14 | CASSAQGQGSEQYF
TRBJ1-4 | TRBV19 | 17 | CASSALGQGLLNEKLFF
TRBJ1-5 | TRBV28 | 18 | CASRAPDSKGKFNQPQHF
TRBJ2-1 | TRBV5-1 | 15 | CASSLRGELGNEQFF
TRBJ2-3 | TRBV20-1 | 15 | CSLVSGGSSTDTQYF
TRBJ2-7 | TRBV7-3 | 13 | CASSLGRGVEQYF
TRBJ2-3 | TRBV7-3 | 15 | CASSFEAGRTDTQYF
TRBJ2-1 | TRBV29-1 | 11 | CSVETRHEQFF
TRBJ2-7 | TRBV5-4 | 13 | CASSPTDQMEQYF
TRBJ2-7 | TRBV19 | 13 | CASSPGSSYEQYF
TRBJ1-1 | TRBV21-1 | 19 | CASSKEDRTGRLENTEAFF
TRBJ2-7 | TRBV5-4 | 12 | CASSLSGGEQYF
TRBJ2-7 | TRBV4-1 | 17 | CASSQELGQPSSYEQYF
TRBJ2-2 | TRBV6-4 | 13 | CASSDGSAGELFF
TRBJ2-1 | TRBV9 | 15 | CASSVTSGFYNEQFF
TRBJ1-5 | TRBV6-2/TRBV6-3 | 16 | CASSAGGGGGNQPQHF
TRBJ2-1 | TRBV2 | 15 | CASSLRTSYGNEQFF
TRBJ2-4 | TRBV18 | 11 | CASSPKGIQYF
TRBJ1-1 | TRBV25-1 | 12 | CATQGANTEAFF
TRBJ2-7 | TRBV28 | 13 | CASSSTLPNEQYF
TRBJ2-7 | TRBV4-1 | 18 | CASSQDGTESPSSYEQYF